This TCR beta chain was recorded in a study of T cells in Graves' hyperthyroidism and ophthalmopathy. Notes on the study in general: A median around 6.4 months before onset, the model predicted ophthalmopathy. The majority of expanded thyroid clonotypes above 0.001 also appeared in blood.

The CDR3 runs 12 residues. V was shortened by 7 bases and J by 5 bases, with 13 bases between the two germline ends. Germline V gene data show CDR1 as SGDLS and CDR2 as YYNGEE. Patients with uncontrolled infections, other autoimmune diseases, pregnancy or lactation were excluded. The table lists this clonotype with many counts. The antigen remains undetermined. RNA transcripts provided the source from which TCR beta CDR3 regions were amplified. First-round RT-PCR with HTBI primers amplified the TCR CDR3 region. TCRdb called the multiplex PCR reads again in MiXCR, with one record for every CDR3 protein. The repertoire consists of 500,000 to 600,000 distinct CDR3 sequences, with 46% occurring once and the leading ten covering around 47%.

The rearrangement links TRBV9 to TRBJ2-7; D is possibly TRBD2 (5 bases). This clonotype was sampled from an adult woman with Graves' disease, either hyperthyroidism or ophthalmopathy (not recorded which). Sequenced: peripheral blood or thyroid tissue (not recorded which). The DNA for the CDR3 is TGTGCCAGCGGACCTCCGGGGAACGAGCAGTACTTC. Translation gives CASGPPGNEQYF.